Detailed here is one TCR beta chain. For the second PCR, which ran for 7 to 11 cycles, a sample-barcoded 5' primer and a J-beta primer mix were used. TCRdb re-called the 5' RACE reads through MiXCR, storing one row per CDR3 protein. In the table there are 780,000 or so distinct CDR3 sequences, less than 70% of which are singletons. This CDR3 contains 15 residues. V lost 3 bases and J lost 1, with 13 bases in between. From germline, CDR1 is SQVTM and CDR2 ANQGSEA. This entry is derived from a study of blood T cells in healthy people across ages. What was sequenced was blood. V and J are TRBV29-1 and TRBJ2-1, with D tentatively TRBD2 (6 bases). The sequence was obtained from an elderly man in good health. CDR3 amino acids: CSVEGGKGSYNEQFF. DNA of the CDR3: TGCAGCGTTGAGGGCGGGAAAGGGTCCTACAATGAGCAGTTCTTC.